The clone carrying this T cell receptor beta chain was counted many times. Antigen: not known. This specimen comes from a study of T cells after yellow fever vaccination. MiXCR, applied by TCRdb to the 5' RACE reads, yields one record per CDR3 protein. This sample yields 300,000 to 450,000 distinct CDR3 sequences, of which over 5% are seen a single time; around 16% belongs to the top ten. V shed 2 bases and J 14 bases; nucleotides not matched to a gene: 8. Per germline, CDR1 MNHEY and CDR2 SVGAGI. The CDR3 sequence is 13 residues long. Overall study results and limits: Most clones from primary vaccination resurfaced after the booster (around 95% CD4, 88% CD8).

The sample consisted of PBMCs, taken 5 days after the yellow fever booster vaccination. The chain employs TRBV6-5 and TRBJ2-3; 9 nucleotides align to TRBD2. The clonotype originates from a man aged 30 to 45 who received the YFV17D yellow fever vaccine. CDR3 in DNA: TGTGCCAGCAGTTACGCTAGCGGGGCAGAACTGTATTTT. The encoded protein is CASSYASGAELYF.